This entry features one T cell receptor beta chain sequence. The second PCR ran roughly 7 to 11 cycles with a sample-barcoded 5' primer and J-beta primers. TCRdb ran MiXCR on the 5' RACE reads and lists one entry per CDR3 protein. The table lists fewer than 1.5 million distinct CDR3 sequences, 42% of them singletons. The germline V gene encodes CDR1 LGHDT and CDR2 YNNKEL (reference sequence). The ends were cut back, 4 bases at V and 0 bases at J, with 7 bases in the middle. CDR3 length: 15 residues. This record comes from a study of blood T cells in healthy people across ages. V is TRBV3-1 and J is TRBJ1-6; no definite D call. The source of this sequence is a woman between 18 and 29 years old in good health. The sample was blood. The CDR3 spells CASSPVSSYNSPLHF. CDR3 bases: TGTGCCAGCAGCCCCGTAAGCTCCTATAATTCACCCCTCCACTTT.